The present T cell receptor (beta chain) was sequenced within a study of T cell repertoires in cytomegalovirus infection. Regarding the study as a whole: CMV-specific HLA-C-restricted TCR beta clonotypes dominated the ex vivo response.

Each CDR3 protein is one row after TCRdb ran MiXCR on the reads. The sample has 250,000 to 300,000 distinct CDR3 sequences; approximately 14% are singletons. Note on this clonotype: As yet, its antigen is unknown. Compared with germline, one end of the junction differs, possibly owing to a read error.

Germline V gene lookup returns CDR1 MDHEN and CDR2 SYDVKM. CDR3 size: 12 residues. The source of this sequence is a human donor in good health (CMV status not recorded). Some clones in this sample may be carry-over from other donors' samples. Input material: PBMCs. The chain links TRBV28 to TRBJ2-2; D is uncertain. CDR3 nucleotide sequence: TGTGCCAGCAGTTCGAACTCCGGGGAGCTGTTTTTT. It codes for CASSSNSGELFF.